This entry lists 27 T cell receptor beta chains sequenced from one sample in a study of cytotoxic CD8 clonotypes in ibrutinib-treated CLL. TCRdb's table, derived via immunoSEQ multiplex PCR, lists solely in-frame clones and lacks some. The sample records roughly 150,000 clones, about 88% being singletons. The source material was PBMCs, sampled at disease progression, from a patient treated with ibrutinib. Receptors originate from a human donor with chronic lymphocytic leukemia.

The J gene is TRBJ2-3, the V gene TRBV6-1, with 9 positions matching TRBD2. Germline CDR1 MNHNS, CDR2 SASEGT. The CDR3 is 14 residues long. Trimming took 7 bases from V and 4 from J; bases not matched to a gene: 6. This chain's CDR3 is CASTASGMADTQYF. The CDR3 DNA sequence: TGTGCCAGCACGGCTAGCGGGATGGCAGATACGCAGTATTTT.

This clone was counted once. The genes are TRBV6-4 and TRBJ2-5, with 9 bases fitting TRBD2. The CDR3 is 18 amino acids. CDR1 and CDR2 from the germline V gene are MRHNA and SNTAGT. The V gene end was trimmed by 6 bases and the J gene end by 1 base; junction bases not matched to a gene: 15. The DNA of the CDR3 is TGTGCCAGCAGCCCCGAGCTAGCGGGATCCCCTTCCCAAGAGACCCAGTACTTC. Its translation is CASSPELAGSPSQETQYF.

This chain links TRBV28 with TRBJ2-3; D not certain. The CDR3 has 14 amino acids. V was pared by 10 bases and J by 2 bases, with 16 bases between. The germline V gene has CDR1 MDHEN and CDR2 SYDVKM. The CDR3 loop reads CATLSTPFTDTQYF. CDR3 in DNA: TGTGCCACCCTTTCAACGCCTTTCACAGATACGCAGTATTTT.

The chain links TRBV7-9 to TRBJ2-3, with 9 bases aligning to TRBD1. The CDR3 is 17 residues long. V shed 6 bases and J 2 bases; nucleotides not matched to a gene: 12. Germline CDR1 reads SEHNR; CDR2 reads FQNEAQ (reference sequence). The CDR3 DNA reads TGTGCCAGCAGAGGGAACCGGGACAGGGTGACCACAGATACGCAGTATTTT. Translated, it gives CASRGNRDRVTTDTQYF.

The V gene is TRBV29-1, the J gene TRBJ2-3, with D tentatively TRBD1 (6 bases). CDR3 length: 14 residues. V was cut by 5 bases and J by 5 bases, with 17 bases left in between. Germline V gene sequence: CDR1 SQVTM, CDR2 ANQGSEA. The chain's CDR3 is CSVTPGHLLDTQYF. DNA for the CDR3: TGCAGCGTTACTCCGGGACACCTATTAGATACGCAGTATTTT.

The chain has TRBV6-1 and TRBJ2-1; D not certain. Trimming took off 1 base at V and 0 bases at J, with 7 bases between the two ends. Germline V gene sequence: CDR1 MNHNS, CDR2 SASEGT. The CDR3 totals 15 residues. The CDR3 sequence is CASSEGRSSYNEQFF. For the CDR3, the DNA is TGTGCCAGCAGTGAAGGCAGGAGCTCCTACAATGAGCAGTTCTTC.

The rearrangement joins TRBV11-3 to TRBJ2-1; 7 nucleotides line up with TRBD1. The germline gives CDR1 SGHNT, CDR2 YENEEA. Trimming cost V 2 bases and J 11 bases; bases outside gene matches: 9. The length of the CDR3 is 14 residues. The CDR3 sequence is CASSLFRRDSQQFF. As DNA, the CDR3 is TGTGCCAGCAGCTTATTTCGTAGGGACAGTCAGCAGTTCTTC.

V is TRBV10-3 and J is TRBJ2-1, with 11 bases fitting TRBD2. The germline V gene has CDR1 ENHRY and CDR2 SYGVKD. Germline trimming cut 2 bases from V and 4 bases from J; bases unmatched to any gene: 1. CDR3 length: 15 residues. The CDR3 spells CAISEGTSGYNEQFF. CDR3 coding DNA: TGTGCCATCAGTGAGGGGACTAGCGGATACAATGAGCAGTTCTTC.

This clone was counted a few times. The chain combines TRBV19 with TRBJ1-1; 7 bases match TRBD1. This CDR3 has 14 amino acids. The V gene's germline CDR1 is LNHDA and CDR2 SQIVND (reference sequence). The J segment lost 3 bases and the V segment lost 5 bases, leaving 6 bases of the junction unmatched. The CDR3 spells CASSVTGQHTEAFF. The CDR3 coding sequence is TGTGCCAGTAGTGTAACGGGACAGCACACTGAAGCTTTCTTT.

The gene calls are TRBV7-9 and TRBJ1-3; D is possibly TRBD1 (5 bases). The V gene's germline CDR1 is SEHNR and CDR2 FQNEAQ (reference sequence). The ends were cut back, 4 bases at V and 3 bases at J, with 10 bases in the middle. The CDR3 is 14 residues long. For the CDR3, the DNA is TGTGCCAGCAGCTCGGACACGAGTGGAAACACCATATATTTT. It is translated as CASSSDTSGNTIYF.

The chain is built from TRBV7-3 and TRBJ2-1; 7 positions match TRBD1. With 5 bases clipped from V and 6 bases from J, the junction kept 13 bases outside the gene matches. This CDR3 contains 16 residues. In germline, CDR1 is SGHTA, CDR2 FQGTGA. CDR3 nucleotide sequence: TGTGCCAGCAGCCATTTCCCGGAACAGGGGCCCAATGAGCAGTTCTTC. Residues: CASSHFPEQGPNEQFF.

Only a few counts were recorded for this clone. The chain employs TRBV10-2 and TRBJ1-2; D not resolved. The CDR3 contains 13 residues. The germline gives CDR1 WSHSY, CDR2 SAAADI. Trimming took off 3 bases at V and 5 bases at J, with 10 bases between the two ends. The CDR3: CASSDGFQYGYTF. The CDR3 DNA is TGCGCCAGCAGTGATGGGTTTCAATATGGCTACACCTTC.

The genes are TRBV7-2 and TRBJ1-2, with D possibly being TRBD1 (6 bases). The CDR3 loop spans 14 amino acids. Deletions cut 7 bases from V and 6 bases from J, with 18 bases between. Germline loops: CDR1 SGHTA, CDR2 FQGNSA. CDR3 bases: TGTGCCAGCAACTACCCAGACAGGCGGAATGGCTACACCTTC. This codes for CASNYPDRRNGYTF. Complete variable domain (other parts from reference TRBV7-2 and TRBJ1-2): GAGVSQSPSNKVTEKGKDVELRCDPISGHTALYWYRQSLGQGLEFLIYFQGNSAPDKSGLPSDRFSAERTGGSVSTLTIQRTQQEDSAVYLCASNYPDRRNGYTFGSGTRLTVV.

The rearrangement joins TRBV5-1 to TRBJ1-4; 9 nucleotides align to TRBD1. Per germline, CDR1 SGHRS and CDR2 YFSETQ. The CDR3 runs 18 residues. V was pared by 4 bases and J by 0 bases, with 10 bases of the junction left unmatched. The chain's CDR3 is CASSTGQGWGSTNEKLFF. The CDR3 region has the DNA TGCGCCAGCAGCACGGGACAGGGCTGGGGATCAACTAATGAAAAACTGTTTTTT.

This sequence joins TRBV4-3 and TRBJ1-5; D call uncertain. The CDR3 is made up of 15 amino acids. Trimming removed 1 base from V and 5 bases from J, with 12 bases in between. Germline assignment: CDR1 LGHNA and CDR2 YSLEER. The CDR3, as DNA: TGCGCCAGCAGCCAAGGGGCACGAGGAGATCAGCCCCAGCATTTT. This encodes CASSQGARGDQPQHF.

The chain is built from TRBV5-6 and TRBJ1-2; maybe TRBD1 (6 bases). The CDR3 spans 15 residues. Germline values: CDR1 SGHDT, CDR2 YYEEEE. V shed 6 bases and J shed 3 bases, with 18 bases lying between them. CDR3 in amino acids: CASTRRGFGDYGYTF. CDR3 in DNA: TGTGCCAGCACTCGGAGGGGGTTTGGGGACTATGGCTACACCTTC.

The rearrangement links TRBV19 to TRBJ2-7, with TRBD1 matching over 8 bases. Germline CDR1 reads LNHDA; CDR2 reads SQIVND (reference sequence). This CDR3 comprises 15 residues. Losses at the gene ends were 3 bases for V and 5 bases for J; bases not matched to a gene: 9. CDR3 bases: TGTGCCAGTAGTATTCTCGGGACAGGTCTCAACGAGCAGTACTTC. It translates to CASSILGTGLNEQYF.

Only one count was recorded for this clone. The gene calls are TRBV28 and TRBJ2-1; D gene uncertain. The CDR3 is made up of 14 amino acids. The ends were cut back, 2 bases at V and 0 bases at J, with 5 bases in the middle. Germline CDR1 MDHEN, CDR2 SYDVKM. The CDR3 here is CASSLLTSYNEQFF. In DNA, the CDR3 is TGTGCCAGCAGTTTACTAACCTCCTACAATGAGCAGTTCTTC.

The rearrangement joins TRBV4-2 to TRBJ2-2, with 11 bases that match TRBD1. The J segment lost 6 bases and the V segment lost 4 bases, leaving 4 bases of the junction unmatched. The germline V gene has CDR1 LGHNA and CDR2 YNFKEQ. The length of the CDR3 is 15 residues. CDR3: CASSPDRGRPGELFF. The CDR3, as DNA: TGTGCCAGCAGCCCGGACAGGGGGCGCCCCGGGGAGCTGTTTTTT.

This sequence joins TRBV28 and TRBJ2-5, with a weak D call TRBD2 (6 bases). This CDR3 has 16 residues. With 4 bases removed from V and 0 bases from J, the gap between germline ends came to 15 bases. In germline, CDR1 is MDHEN, CDR2 SYDVKM. DNA of the CDR3: TGTGCCAGCAGTTCACCCGGGACTTCGTACCAAGAGACCCAGTACTTC. This codes for CASSSPGTSYQETQYF.

This rearrangement joins TRBV28 to TRBJ1-3, with a weak D call TRBD1 (6 bases). V was pared by 6 bases and J by 2 bases, with 11 bases between. The CDR3 is made up of 14 amino acids. CDR1 is MDHEN, CDR2 SYDVKM, per germline. This CDR3 reads CASRGRGTGNTIYF. The DNA of the CDR3 is TGTGCCAGCAGGGGGAGGGGGACTGGAAACACCATATATTTT.

Turning to this clone: This sample also contains other DNA sequences that code for the same CDR3. The CDR3 is CASSFGDTQYF. Written as DNA, the CDR3 is TGTGCCAGCAGTTTTGGAGATACGCAGTATTTT. The V call is TRBV27, the J call TRBJ2-3; no reliable D call. CDR3 size: 11 residues. The germline V gene encodes CDR1 MNHEY and CDR2 SMNVEV (reference sequence). V shed 3 bases and J shed 5 bases, with 3 bases lying between them.

The chain recombines TRBV29-1 with TRBJ2-2; D may be TRBD2 (5 bases). Deletions cut 5 bases from V and 6 bases from J, with 13 bases between. Germline CDR1 and CDR2: SQVTM and ANQGSEA. The CDR3 spans 13 residues. CDR3 protein: CSVKWTGAGELFF. The CDR3 nucleotides read TGCAGCGTTAAGTGGACTGGGGCCGGGGAGCTGTTTTTT.

V and J are TRBV2 and TRBJ2-7, with a weak D call TRBD2 (5 bases). Trimming removed 6 bases from V and 4 bases from J, with 16 bases in between. Germline CDR1 reads SNHLY; CDR2 reads FYNNEI. The CDR3 is 14 amino acids. CDR3: CASSPSYTSYEQYF. Written as DNA, the CDR3 is TGTGCCAGCAGCCCGTCCTACACTAGTTACGAGCAGTACTTC.

The CDR3 DNA is TGTGCCAGCAGCAGAGCACGGGCGGGGCTCTACAATGAGCAGTTCTTC. This translates into CASSRARAGLYNEQFF. The V call is TRBV7-2, the J call TRBJ2-1, with D possibly TRBD2 on 6 matching bases. The germline V and J ends were trimmed by 5 bases and 3 bases, with 17 bases remaining between them. Germline CDR1 reads SGHTA; CDR2 reads FQGNSA. The CDR3 has 16 residues.

The V and J genes are TRBV19 and TRBJ1-3; no firm D call. V dropped 8 bases and J dropped 2 bases, with 13 bases sitting between them. The CDR3 totals 14 residues. From germline, CDR1 is LNHDA and CDR2 SQIVND (reference sequence). As DNA, the CDR3 is TGTGCCAGTTCCCTCCCCCGGGCTGGAAACACCATATATTTT. Translation: CASSLPRAGNTIYF.

The chain has TRBV27 and TRBJ1-1; D is unresolved. Germline V CDR1 and CDR2: MNHEY, SMNVEV (reference sequence). The length of the CDR3 is 15 residues. V dropped 2 bases and J dropped 11 bases, with 21 bases sitting between them. The CDR3 DNA is TGTGCCAGCAGTTTACTGGGCAGCTACCGTCTGGAGGCTTTCTTT. Translated: CASSLLGSYRLEAFF.